This record covers a single TCR beta chain. Its matching antigen is unknown. The CDR3 length is 15 residues. After removal of 1 base from V and 5 bases from J, the junction contained 6 bases not matched to a gene. Germline V gene lookup returns CDR1 SGHNT and CDR2 YYREEE (reference sequence). The CDR3 regions of TCR beta were amplified from RNA transcripts. The TCR CDR3 first-round RT-PCR relied on the HTBI primer set. TCRdb re-derived calls from the multiplex PCR reads in MiXCR, one entry per CDR3 protein. The sample consists of some 380,000 distinct CDR3 sequences, roughly 14% of them appearing once. This specimen comes from a study of T cells in Graves' hyperthyroidism and ophthalmopathy. As for the study in general: The initial diagnosis was the point when peripheral blood was collected, ahead of any treatment. Study observations and caveats: Model-based prediction identified ophthalmopathy a median approximately 6.2 months prior to its onset. Most expanded thyroid clonotypes above 0.001 also appeared in blood.

Uncontrolled infection, other autoimmune disease, pregnancy or lactation led to exclusion. Sequenced input: blood. The chain links TRBV5-4 to TRBJ2-3; 8 positions match TRBD2. This receptor was obtained from a man aged 25 to 40 with Graves' hyperthyroidism that later progressed to Graves' ophthalmopathy. CDR3 sequence: CASSLPRGGRDTQYF. As DNA, the CDR3 is TGTGCCAGCAGCTTGCCCCGGGGGGGCCGAGATACGCAGTATTTT.